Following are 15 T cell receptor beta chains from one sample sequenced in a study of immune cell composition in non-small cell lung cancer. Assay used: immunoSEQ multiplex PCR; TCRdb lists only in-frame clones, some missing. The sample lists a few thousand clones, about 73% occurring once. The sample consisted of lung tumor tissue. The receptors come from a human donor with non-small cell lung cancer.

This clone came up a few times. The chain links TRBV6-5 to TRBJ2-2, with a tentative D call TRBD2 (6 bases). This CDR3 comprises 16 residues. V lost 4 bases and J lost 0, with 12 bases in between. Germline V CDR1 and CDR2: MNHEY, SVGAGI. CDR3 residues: CASSSPGVTNTGELFF. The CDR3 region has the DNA TGTGCCAGCAGTTCCCCGGGGGTAACGAACACCGGGGAGCTGTTTTTT.

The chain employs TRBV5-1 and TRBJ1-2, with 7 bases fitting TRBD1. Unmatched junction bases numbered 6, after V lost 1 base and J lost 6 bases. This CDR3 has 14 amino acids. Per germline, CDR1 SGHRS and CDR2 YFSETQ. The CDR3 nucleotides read TGCGCCAGCAGCTTGAGTCAGGGGGAAAATGGCTACACCTTC. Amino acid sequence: CASSLSQGENGYTF.

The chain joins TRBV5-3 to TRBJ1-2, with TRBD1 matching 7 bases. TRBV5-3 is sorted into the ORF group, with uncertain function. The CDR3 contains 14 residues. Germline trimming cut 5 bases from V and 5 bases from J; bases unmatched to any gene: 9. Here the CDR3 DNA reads TGTGCCAGAAGTAAAACGACAGGGCAGTATGGCTACACCTTC. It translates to CARSKTTGQYGYTF.

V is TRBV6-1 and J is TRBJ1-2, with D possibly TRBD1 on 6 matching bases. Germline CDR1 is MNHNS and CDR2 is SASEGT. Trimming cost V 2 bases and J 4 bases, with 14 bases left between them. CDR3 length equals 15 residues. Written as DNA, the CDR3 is TGTGCCAGCAGTGAACCCGGGGGGCGCGGCTATGGCTACACCTTC. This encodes CASSEPGGRGYGYTF.

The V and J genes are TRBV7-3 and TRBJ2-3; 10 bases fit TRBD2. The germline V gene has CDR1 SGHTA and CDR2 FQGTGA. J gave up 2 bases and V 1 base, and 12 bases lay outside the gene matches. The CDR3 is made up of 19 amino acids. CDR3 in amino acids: CASSLNHAQREGNTDTQYF. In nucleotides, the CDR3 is TGTGCCAGCAGCTTAAATCATGCCCAGCGGGAGGGAAACACAGATACGCAGTATTTT. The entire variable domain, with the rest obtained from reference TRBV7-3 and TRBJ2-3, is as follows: GAGVSQTPSNKVTEKGKYVELRCDPISGHTALYWYRQSLGQGPEFLIYFQGTGAADDSGLPNDRFFAVRPEGSVSTLKIQRTERGDSAVYLCASSLNHAQREGNTDTQYFGPGTRLTVL.

The CDR3 DNA reads TGTGCCAGCAGCGTAGAACAGGGGAGCGAGCAGTACTTC. This encodes CASSVEQGSEQYF. The chain combines TRBV9 with TRBJ2-7; 7 nucleotides match TRBD1. CDR1 and CDR2 from the germline V gene are SGDLS and YYNGEE. The CDR3 extends over 13 amino acids. V was pared by 0 bases and J by 6 bases, with 3 bases of the junction left unmatched.

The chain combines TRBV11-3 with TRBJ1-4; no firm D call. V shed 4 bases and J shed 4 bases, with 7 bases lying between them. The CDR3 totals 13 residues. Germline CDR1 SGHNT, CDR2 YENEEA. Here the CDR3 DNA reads TGTGCCAGCAGCTCGACTTTTAATGAAAAACTGTTTTTT. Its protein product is CASSSTFNEKLFF.

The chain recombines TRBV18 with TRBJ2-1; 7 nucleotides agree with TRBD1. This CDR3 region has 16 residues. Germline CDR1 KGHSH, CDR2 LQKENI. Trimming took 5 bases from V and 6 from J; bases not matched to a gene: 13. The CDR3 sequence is CASSDRQGDLGNEQFF. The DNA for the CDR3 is TGTGCCAGCTCAGATCGACAGGGCGACCTTGGCAATGAGCAGTTCTTC.

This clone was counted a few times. CDR3 DNA sequence: TGTGCCAGTAGCCCGGGCAGCGGGTACTTAGAGACCCAGTACTTC. Translation gives CASSPGSGYLETQYF. This chain connects TRBV19 to TRBJ2-5; a possible D gene is TRBD2 (6 bases). Trimming left V 6 bases short and J 4 bases short, with 18 bases between. This CDR3 comprises 15 residues. CDR1 is LNHDA and CDR2 is SQIVND in the germline V gene (reference sequence).

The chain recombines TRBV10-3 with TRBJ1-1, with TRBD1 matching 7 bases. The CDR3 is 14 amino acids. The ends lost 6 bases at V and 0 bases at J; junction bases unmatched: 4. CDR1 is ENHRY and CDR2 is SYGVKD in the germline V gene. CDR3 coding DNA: TGTGCCATCAGGGGGGACAGAGTGAACACTGAAGCTTTCTTT. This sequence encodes CAIRGDRVNTEAFF.

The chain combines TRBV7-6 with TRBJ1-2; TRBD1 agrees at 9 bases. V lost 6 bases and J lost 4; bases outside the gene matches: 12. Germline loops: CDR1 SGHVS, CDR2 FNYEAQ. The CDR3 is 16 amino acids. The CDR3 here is CASRRGDREPSYGYTF. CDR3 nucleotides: TGTGCCAGCAGGAGAGGGGACAGGGAGCCGTCCTATGGCTACACCTTC.

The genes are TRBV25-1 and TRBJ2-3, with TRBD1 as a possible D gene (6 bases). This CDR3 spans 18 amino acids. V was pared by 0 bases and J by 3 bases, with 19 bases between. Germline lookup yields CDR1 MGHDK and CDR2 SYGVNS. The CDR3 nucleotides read TGTGCCAGCAGTGAATATGGAACTGGACAGAACAAGACAGATACGCAGTATTTT. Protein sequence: CASSEYGTGQNKTDTQYF.

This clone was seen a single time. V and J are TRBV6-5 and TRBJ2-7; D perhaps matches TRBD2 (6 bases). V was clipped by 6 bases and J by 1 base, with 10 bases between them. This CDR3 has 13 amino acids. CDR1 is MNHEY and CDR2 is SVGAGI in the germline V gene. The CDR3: CASSLGGSYEQYF. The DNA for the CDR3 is TGTGCCAGCAGCCTCGGGGGATCCTACGAGCAGTACTTC.

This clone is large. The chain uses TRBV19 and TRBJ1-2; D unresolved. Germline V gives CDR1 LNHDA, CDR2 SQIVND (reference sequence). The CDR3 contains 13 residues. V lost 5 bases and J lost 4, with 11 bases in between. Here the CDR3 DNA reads TGTGCCAGTAGTCCCGACATGGGCTATGGCTACACCTTC. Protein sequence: CASSPDMGYGYTF. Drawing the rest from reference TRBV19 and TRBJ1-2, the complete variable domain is DGGITQSPKYLFRKEGQNVTLSCEQNLNHDAMYWYRQDPGQGLRLIYYSQIVNDFQKGDIAEGYSVSREKKESFPLTVTSAQKNPTAFYLCASSPDMGYGYTFGSGTRLTVV.

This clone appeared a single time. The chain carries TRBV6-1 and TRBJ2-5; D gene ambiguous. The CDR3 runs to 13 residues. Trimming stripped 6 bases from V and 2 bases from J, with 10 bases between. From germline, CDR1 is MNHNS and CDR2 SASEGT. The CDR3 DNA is TGTGCCAGCAGCCAGGATTATCAAGAGACCCAGTACTTC. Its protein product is CASSQDYQETQYF.